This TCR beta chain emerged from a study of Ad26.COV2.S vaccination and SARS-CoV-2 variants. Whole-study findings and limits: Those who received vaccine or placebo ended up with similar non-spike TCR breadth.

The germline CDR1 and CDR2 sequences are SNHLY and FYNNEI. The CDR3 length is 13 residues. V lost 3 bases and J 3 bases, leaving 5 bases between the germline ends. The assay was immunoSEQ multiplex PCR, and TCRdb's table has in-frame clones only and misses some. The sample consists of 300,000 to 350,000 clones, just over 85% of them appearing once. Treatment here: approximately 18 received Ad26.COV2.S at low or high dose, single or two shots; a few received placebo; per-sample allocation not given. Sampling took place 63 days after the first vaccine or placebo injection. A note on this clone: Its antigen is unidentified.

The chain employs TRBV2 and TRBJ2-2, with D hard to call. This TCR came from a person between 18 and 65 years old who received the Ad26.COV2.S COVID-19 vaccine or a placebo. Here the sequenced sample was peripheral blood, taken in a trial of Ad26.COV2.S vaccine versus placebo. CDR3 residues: CASSDGYTGELFF. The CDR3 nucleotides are TGTGCCAGCAGTGACGGATACACCGGGGAGCTGTTTTTT.